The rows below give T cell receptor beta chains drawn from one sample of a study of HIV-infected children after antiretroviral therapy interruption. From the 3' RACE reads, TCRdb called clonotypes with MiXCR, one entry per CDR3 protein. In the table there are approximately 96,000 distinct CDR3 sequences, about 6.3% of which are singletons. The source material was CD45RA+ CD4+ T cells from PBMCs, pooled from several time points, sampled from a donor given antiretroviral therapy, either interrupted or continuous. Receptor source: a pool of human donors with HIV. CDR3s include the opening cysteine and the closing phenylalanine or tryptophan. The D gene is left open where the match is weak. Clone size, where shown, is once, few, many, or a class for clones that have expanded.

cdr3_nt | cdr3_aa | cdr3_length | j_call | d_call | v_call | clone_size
TGTGCCAGCACCCAGCGGGGGGGCCTTAATGAGCAGTTCTTC | CASTQRGGLNEQFF | 14 | TRBJ2-1 | TRBD2 | TRBV6-5 | many
TGCGCCAGCAGCTCGGAAGCGGGGAGCTCCTACGAGCAGTACTTC | CASSSEAGSSYEQYF | 15 | TRBJ2-7 | TRBD2 | TRBV5-1 | -
TGCAGCGTTGGGACATGGCCCTACGAGCAGTACTTC | CSVGTWPYEQYF | 12 | TRBJ2-7 | - | TRBV29-1 | many
TGTGCCAGCAGTTTGGGCAGGCAGAGGACAGATACGCAGTATTTT | CASSLGRQRTDTQYF | 15 | TRBJ2-3 | - | TRBV12-3/TRBV12-4 | many
TGCAGCGTTTCGTTGAACACTGAAGCTTTCTTT | CSVSLNTEAFF | 11 | TRBJ1-1 | - | TRBV29-1 | many
TGTGCCAGTAGTATAGAGGACAGATTGAACACTGAAGCTTTCTTT | CASSIEDRLNTEAFF | 15 | TRBJ1-1 | - | TRBV19 | few
TGTGCCAGTACAATCACCGCAACTAATGAAAAACTGTTTTTT | CASTITATNEKLFF | 14 | TRBJ1-4 | - | TRBV3-1 | few
TGTGCCAGTAGTATGGTGCGGGGGACCAGCAATCAGCCCCAGCATTTT | CASSMVRGTSNQPQHF | 16 | TRBJ1-5 | - | TRBV19 | many
TGTGCCAGCAGCGCCCTCCTCCATCAAGGCTACACCTTC | CASSALLHQGYTF | 13 | TRBJ1-2 | - | TRBV12-3/TRBV12-4 | many
TGTGCCAGCAGCCCGCCAGGGACGTGGAGTAACTATGGCTACACCTTC | CASSPPGTWSNYGYTF | 16 | TRBJ1-2 | - | TRBV7-9 | many
TGTGCCAGCAGCCCTCGACTAGCCCCCTACGAGCAGTACTTC | CASSPRLAPYEQYF | 14 | TRBJ2-7 | TRBD2 | TRBV7-2 | many
TGTGCCAGCAGTTTAGATTCGAGGACAGGGGTCTCCTACGAGCAGTACTTC | CASSLDSRTGVSYEQYF | 17 | TRBJ2-7 | TRBD1 | TRBV12-3/TRBV12-4 | -
TGCAGTGCTAAACGGGGGGGCTCTAATTCACCCCTCCACTTT | CSAKRGGSNSPLHF | 14 | TRBJ1-6 | - | TRBV20-1 | many
TGCGCCAGCAGCTTGACACAGGGTACTGTCGGGACCCAGTACTTC | CASSLTQGTVGTQYF | 15 | TRBJ2-5 | - | TRBV5-1 | many
TGTGCCAGCAGCCAGGTGGACGGCTTCTCCTACAATGAGCAGTTCTTC | CASSQVDGFSYNEQFF | 16 | TRBJ2-1 | - | TRBV14 | many
TGCAGCGTTGAAGTGGTTGGACAGGGCGTACGGACTGAAGCTTTCTTT | CSVEVVGQGVRTEAFF | 16 | TRBJ1-1 | TRBD1 | TRBV29-1 | many
TGCAGTGCTAGTAGAGGGGGCGGGAGAACTGAAGCTTTCTTT | CSASRGGGRTEAFF | 14 | TRBJ1-1 | TRBD1 | TRBV20-1 | few
TGCGCCAGCAGTCCCGGGGGAACTTACAATGAGCAGTTCTTC | CASSPGGTYNEQFF | 14 | TRBJ2-1 | - | TRBV5-1 | few
TGTGCCAGCAGCGGAACGGGACTAGCCGCAGATACGCAGTATTTT | CASSGTGLAADTQYF | 15 | TRBJ2-3 | TRBD2 | TRBV11-2 | many
TGTGCCATCAGCTGGACTACATACAATGAGCAGTTCTTC | CAISWTTYNEQFF | 13 | TRBJ2-1 | - | TRBV10-3 | many
TGCGCCAGCGGCCTAGAGGACGGGGAGCTGTTTTTT | CASGLEDGELFF | 12 | TRBJ2-2 | - | TRBV23-1 | -
TGTGCCAGCACAGGAGGGCAGGGGATAGGAGAGACCCAGTACTTC | CASTGGQGIGETQYF | 15 | TRBJ2-5 | - | TRBV28 | many
TGCAGCGTTTCCCCCGGGACCGGGGAGCTGTTTTTT | CSVSPGTGELFF | 12 | TRBJ2-2 | - | TRBV29-1 | -
TGTGCCAGCAGCGCTCGAGTGAACACTGAAGCTTTCTTT | CASSARVNTEAFF | 13 | TRBJ1-1 | - | TRBV9 | many
TGTGCCAGCAGTTGGGACGGAGGCGAGCAGTACTTC | CASSWDGGEQYF | 12 | TRBJ2-7 | - | TRBV12-3/TRBV12-4 | many
TGTGCCAGTAGTATAACTCGGCCTAGCGGAGATACGCAGTATTTT | CASSITRPSGDTQYF | 15 | TRBJ2-3 | TRBD2 | TRBV19 | -
TGCGCCAGCCGAAACAACCCGGGACTAGCGGGGCTCACAGATACGCAGTATTTT | CASRNNPGLAGLTDTQYF | 18 | TRBJ2-3 | TRBD2 | TRBV10-2 | -
TGTGCCAGCTCACCTGGCATCTCCTACGAGCAGTACTTC | CASSPGISYEQYF | 13 | TRBJ2-7 | - | TRBV18 | many
TGTGCCAGCAGTTTACCAGGGGACTACGAGCAGTACTTC | CASSLPGDYEQYF | 13 | TRBJ2-7 | - | TRBV28 | many
TGTGCCAGCAGTTTAGGAACGGAACGGGGGGGCAATCAGCCCCAGCATTTT | CASSLGTERGGNQPQHF | 17 | TRBJ1-5 | - | TRBV12-3/TRBV12-4 | many
TGTGCCAGTAGTATATCCGCGGGGACTGAAGCTTTCTTT | CASSISAGTEAFF | 13 | TRBJ1-1 | - | TRBV19 | many
TGTGCCAGCAGCCAAGGTGGTAGCGACTCCTACGAGCAGTACTTC | CASSQGGSDSYEQYF | 15 | TRBJ2-7 | - | TRBV4-2 | many
TGTGCCAGCAGCTTCCACCTGTGCTCTGGAAACACCATATATTTT | CASSFHLCSGNTIYF | 15 | TRBJ1-3 | - | TRBV7-3 | -
TGTGCCAGCAGTGATCAGAGCTCTCAAGGCTACACCTTC | CASSDQSSQGYTF | 13 | TRBJ1-2 | - | TRBV6-4 | many
TGCAGCGTTGCAGGACTGTTCACCGGGGAGCTGTTTTTT | CSVAGLFTGELFF | 13 | TRBJ2-2 | - | TRBV29-1 | many
TGTGCCAGCAGCTTAGTTTGGTGGGATGAGCAGTTCTTC | CASSLVWWDEQFF | 13 | TRBJ2-1 | - | TRBV7-6 | many
TGTGCCAGCAGGCCCCCGGGGCCGGGACAGGTCGGTGAGCAGTACTTC | CASRPPGPGQVGEQYF | 16 | TRBJ2-7 | TRBD1 | TRBV6-1 | -
TGTGCCAGCAGGGTAGGACAGGGCATCGTCCAAAACATTCAGTACTTC | CASRVGQGIVQNIQYF | 16 | TRBJ2-4 | TRBD1 | TRBV6-1 | many
TGTGCCAGCACACCCGACATTACCGCCACTGAAGCTTTCTTT | CASTPDITATEAFF | 14 | TRBJ1-1 | - | TRBV18 | few
TGTGCCAGCAGCTTGGGACCGCCTCTTTCCTACAATGAGCAGTTCTTC | CASSLGPPLSYNEQFF | 16 | TRBJ2-1 | - | TRBV5-5 | many
TGCAGCGTTGAAGCGGGGCATTCCTACGAGCAGTACTTC | CSVEAGHSYEQYF | 13 | TRBJ2-7 | - | TRBV29-1 | few
TGTGCCTGGAGTGTTGGACAGGGACATGGCTACACCTTC | CAWSVGQGHGYTF | 13 | TRBJ1-2 | TRBD1 | TRBV30 | -
TGTGCCAGCAGCGCTCAGGGGTTAGTCGGCAATCAGCCCCAGCATTTT | CASSAQGLVGNQPQHF | 16 | TRBJ1-5 | - | TRBV21-1 | many
TGTGCCAGCTCACCCACCAGGGAGCGATCGTCCCAAGAGACCCAGTACTTC | CASSPTRERSSQETQYF | 17 | TRBJ2-5 | - | TRBV18 | many
TGTGCCAGTAGTATAGTAACAGCCTACGAGCAGTACTTC | CASSIVTAYEQYF | 13 | TRBJ2-7 | - | TRBV19 | many
TGCAGTGCTAGACTGGACAGAAACACTGAAGCTTTCTTT | CSARLDRNTEAFF | 13 | TRBJ1-1 | - | TRBV20-1 | many
TGTGCCAGCAGTCAGGGACAGGGGGCGAAGTATGGCTACACCTTC | CASSQGQGAKYGYTF | 15 | TRBJ1-2 | TRBD1 | TRBV12-3/TRBV12-4 | few
TGTGCCTGGAGTGTAAAAGGGGGACTAGCGGGAGGTTATGAGCAGTTCTTC | CAWSVKGGLAGGYEQFF | 17 | TRBJ2-1 | TRBD2 | TRBV30 | many
TGTGCCAGCAGAACCTCAGGGGGCCTTTCACCCCTCCACTTT | CASRTSGGLSPLHF | 14 | TRBJ1-6 | TRBD1 | TRBV12-3/TRBV12-4 | -
TGCGCCAGCAGTCCCTTTAGGACAGGACAGGGACACACAGATACGCAGTATTTT | CASSPFRTGQGHTDTQYF | 18 | TRBJ2-3 | TRBD1 | TRBV23-1 | -
TGCGCCAGCAGCCAAGTTACGGGCCTGACCGGGGAGCTGTTTTTT | CASSQVTGLTGELFF | 15 | TRBJ2-2 | - | TRBV4-1 | -
TGTGCCAGCAGCTTAGGGGTTGGTCAGCCCCAGCATTTT | CASSLGVGQPQHF | 13 | TRBJ1-5 | - | TRBV5-6 | many
TGTGCCAGCAGCCCGGGACAGACCTATGGCTACACCTTC | CASSPGQTYGYTF | 13 | TRBJ1-2 | TRBD1 | TRBV5-6 | few
TGTGCCAGCATCCAGACACTCGGTTACAATGAGCAGTTCTTC | CASIQTLGYNEQFF | 14 | TRBJ2-1 | - | TRBV28 | many